What follows describes a single T cell receptor (beta chain). These data are taken from a study of OX40 agonist ivuxolimab in advanced cancers. Germline-derived CDR1 and CDR2 are LNHDA and SQIVND (reference sequence). The V gene end was trimmed by 6 bases and the J gene end by 11 bases; junction bases not matched to a gene: 17. CDR3 length equals 17 residues. The table came from immunoSEQ multiplex PCR; TCRdb's copy has only in-frame clones and leaves some out. The sample consists of 65,000 to 80,000 clones, over 80% of them appearing once. The chain uses TRBV19 and TRBJ1-5, with 12 nucleotides matching TRBD1. The receptor was isolated from an adult with an advanced solid tumor such as melanoma, head and neck, liver or kidney cancer. The sample in question was CD4+ or CD8+ T cells sorted from blood, obtained in a trial of the OX40 agonist ivuxolimab. In nucleotides, the CDR3 is TGTGCCAGTAGATCCGCCCAGGGGACAGGGGGCCATCCAGCCCAGCATTTT. It encodes CASRSAQGTGGHPAQHF.